This TCR beta chain is from a study of Graves' ophthalmopathy and Graves' hyperthyroidism. TCR beta CDR3 regions were amplified from RNA transcripts. Second-round multiplex PCR came after first-round RT-PCR with HTBI primers. MiXCR was run by TCRdb on the multiplex PCR reads, yielding one entry per CDR3 protein. The data contain 300,000 to 400,000 distinct CDR3 sequences, around a sixth of them singletons. This clonotype was observed many times. The CDR3 runs 14 residues. Germline CDR1 reads MNHEY; CDR2 reads SMNVEV (reference sequence). Trimming took off 5 bases at V and 0 bases at J, with 11 bases between the two ends.

V and J are TRBV27 and TRBJ2-7; the D gene is possibly TRBD1 (6 bases). Sequencing used peripheral blood. The origin of this receptor is an adult man with Graves' ophthalmopathy. The CDR3 DNA follows: TGTGCCAGCAGTCCAGACAGGAGCTCCTACGAGCAGTACTTC. This translates into CASSPDRSSYEQYF.